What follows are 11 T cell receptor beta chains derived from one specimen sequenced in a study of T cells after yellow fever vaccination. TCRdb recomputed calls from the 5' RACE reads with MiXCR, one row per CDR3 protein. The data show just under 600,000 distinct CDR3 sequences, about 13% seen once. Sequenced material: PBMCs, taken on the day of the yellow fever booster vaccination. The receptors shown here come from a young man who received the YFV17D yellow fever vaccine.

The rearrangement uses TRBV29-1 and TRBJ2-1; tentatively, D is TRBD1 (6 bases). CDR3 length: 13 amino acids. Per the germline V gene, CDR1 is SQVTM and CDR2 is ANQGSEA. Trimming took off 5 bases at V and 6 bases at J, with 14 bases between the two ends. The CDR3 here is CSVFTGRSNEQFF. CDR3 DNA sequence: TGCAGCGTTTTCACAGGGCGCAGCAATGAGCAGTTCTTC.

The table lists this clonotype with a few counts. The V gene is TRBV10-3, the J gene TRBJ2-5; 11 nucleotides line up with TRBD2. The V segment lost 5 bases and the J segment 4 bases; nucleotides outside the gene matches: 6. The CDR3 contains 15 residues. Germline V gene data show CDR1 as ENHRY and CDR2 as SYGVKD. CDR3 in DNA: TGTGCCATCAGTTCGACCGGGACTAGCGGAGAGACCCAGTACTTC. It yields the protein CAISSTGTSGETQYF.

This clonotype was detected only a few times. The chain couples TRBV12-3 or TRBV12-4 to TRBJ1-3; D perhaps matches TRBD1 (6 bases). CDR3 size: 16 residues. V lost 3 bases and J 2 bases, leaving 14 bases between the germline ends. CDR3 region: CASSFLGGLAGNTIYF. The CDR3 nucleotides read TGTGCCAGCAGTTTTTTAGGGGGACTTGCTGGAAACACCATATATTTT.

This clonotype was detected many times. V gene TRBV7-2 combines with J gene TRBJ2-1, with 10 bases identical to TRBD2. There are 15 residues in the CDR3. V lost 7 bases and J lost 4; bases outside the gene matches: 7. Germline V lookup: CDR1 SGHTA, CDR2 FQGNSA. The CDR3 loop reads CASKSTSGSYNEQFF. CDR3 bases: TGTGCCAGCAAATCGACTAGCGGGTCGTACAATGAGCAGTTCTTC.

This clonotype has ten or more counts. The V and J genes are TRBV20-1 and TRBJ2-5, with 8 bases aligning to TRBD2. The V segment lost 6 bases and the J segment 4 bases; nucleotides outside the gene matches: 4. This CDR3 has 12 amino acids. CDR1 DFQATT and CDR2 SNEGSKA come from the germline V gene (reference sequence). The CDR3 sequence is CSAKRGGETQYF. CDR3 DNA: TGCAGTGCGAAACGGGGGGGAGAGACCCAGTACTTC.

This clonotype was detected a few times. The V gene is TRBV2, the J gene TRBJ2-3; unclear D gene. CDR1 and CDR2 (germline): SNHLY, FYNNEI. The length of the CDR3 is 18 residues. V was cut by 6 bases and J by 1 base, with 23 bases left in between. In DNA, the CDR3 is TGTGCCAGCAGGGGGAACGTCCCGGCCACCACTGGCACAGATACGCAGTATTTT. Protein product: CASRGNVPATTGTDTQYF.

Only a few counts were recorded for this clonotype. This CDR3 reads CSARRGTSVRNEQFF. The DNA of the CDR3 is TGCAGTGCTAGAAGGGGGACTAGCGTCAGAAATGAGCAGTTCTTC. The chain links TRBV20-1 to TRBJ2-1, with TRBD2 matching 10 bases. The germline V gene has CDR1 DFQATT and CDR2 SNEGSKA (reference sequence). With 2 bases clipped from V and 7 bases from J, the junction kept 8 bases outside the gene matches. The CDR3 totals 15 residues.

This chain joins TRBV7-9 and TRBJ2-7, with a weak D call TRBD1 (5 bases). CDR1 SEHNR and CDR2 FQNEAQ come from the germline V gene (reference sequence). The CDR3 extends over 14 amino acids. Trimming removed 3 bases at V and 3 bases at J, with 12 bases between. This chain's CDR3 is CASSFEDTGYEQYF. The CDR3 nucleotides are TGTGCCAGCAGCTTTGAGGACACTGGCTACGAGCAGTACTTC.

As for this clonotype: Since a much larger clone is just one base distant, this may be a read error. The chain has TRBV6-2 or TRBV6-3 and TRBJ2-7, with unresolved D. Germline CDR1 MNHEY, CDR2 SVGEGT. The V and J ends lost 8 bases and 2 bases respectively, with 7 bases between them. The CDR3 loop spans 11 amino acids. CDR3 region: CASCSPYEQYF. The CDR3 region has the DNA TGTGCCAGCTGTTCCCCCTACGAGCAGTACTTC.

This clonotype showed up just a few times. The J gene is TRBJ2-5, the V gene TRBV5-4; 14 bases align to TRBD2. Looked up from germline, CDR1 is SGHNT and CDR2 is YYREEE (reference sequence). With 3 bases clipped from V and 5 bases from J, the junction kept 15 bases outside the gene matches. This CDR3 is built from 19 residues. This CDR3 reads CASSSASRGTSGSIETQYF. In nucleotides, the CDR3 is TGTGCCAGCAGCTCCGCCTCCCGCGGGACTAGCGGGAGTATCGAGACCCAGTACTTC.

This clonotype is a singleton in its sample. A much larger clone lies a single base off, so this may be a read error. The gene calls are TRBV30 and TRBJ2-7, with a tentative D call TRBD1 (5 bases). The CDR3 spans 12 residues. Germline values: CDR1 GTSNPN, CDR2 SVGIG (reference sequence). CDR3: CAWRQDVGEQCF. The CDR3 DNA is TGTGCCTGGAGACAGGACGTAGGCGAGCAGTGCTTC. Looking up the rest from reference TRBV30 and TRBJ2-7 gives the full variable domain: SQTIHQWPATLVQPVGSPLSLECTVEGTSNPNLYWYRQAAGRGLQLLFYSVGIGQISSEVPQNLSASRPQDRQFILSSKKLLLSDSGFYLCAWRQDVGEQCFGPGTRLTVT.